This T cell receptor beta chain was obtained from a study of breast tumors, draining lymph nodes, adjacent tissues. The lymph nodes were axillary draining lymph nodes from breast cancer patients. Germline CDR1 LGHDT, CDR2 YNNKEL (reference sequence). The CDR3 covers 14 residues. TCRdb reprocessed the multiplex PCR reads via MiXCR and lists one record per CDR3 protein. The repertoire holds around 130,000 distinct CDR3 sequences, less than 20% seen once, with over 3% in the top ten. Study findings and constraints: Tumor TCR diversity was below lymph nodes but above nontumor tissue. Tumor T cell lymph node origin was a supported hypothesis, not proven.

To note about this clonotype: Its target is not known. This sequence may be a read error, since a much larger clone differs from it by one base.

The chain uses TRBV3-1 and TRBJ1-2; D perhaps matches TRBD1 (5 bases). The source material was axillary lymph node tissue. The receptor was isolated from a female donor with breast cancer. Some clones in this sample may be carry-over from other donors' samples. The CDR3 DNA sequence: TGTGCCGGCAGCCAAGGGACGGTAAACTATGGCTACACCTTC. Residues: CAGSQGTVNYGYTF.